Following are 10 T cell receptor beta chains from one sample sequenced in a study of early T cells in non-severe SARS-CoV-2 infection. TCRdb analysed the 5' RACE reads with MiXCR anew, one entry per CDR3 protein. The table has 30,000 to 45,000 distinct CDR3 sequences, under 5% seen once; the top ten hold approximately 11%. The specimen was whole blood. These receptors were taken from an adult who was a healthcare worker with PCR-confirmed SARS-CoV-2 infection or an uninfected control (not recorded which).

There are many counts of this clonotype. This chain joins TRBV28 and TRBJ2-5; 9 bases align to TRBD1. This CDR3 spans 17 amino acids. J lost 5 bases, V lost 6 bases, and 16 bases had no gene match. Germline-derived CDR1 and CDR2 are MDHEN and SYDVKM. CDR3 region: CASSRTPRQGGLETQYF. The CDR3 coding sequence is TGTGCCAGCAGCCGAACACCCCGACAGGGGGGCTTGGAGACCCAGTACTTC.

This clonotype was seen repeatedly, ten times or more. The chain couples TRBV19 to TRBJ2-5; no firm D call. Trimming took off 5 bases at V and 4 bases at J, with 11 bases between the two ends. Looked up from germline, CDR1 is LNHDA and CDR2 is SQIVND (reference sequence). CDR3 length: 13 amino acids. This CDR3 reads CASSGRQRETQYF. For the CDR3, the DNA is TGTGCCAGTAGTGGGCGGCAGCGAGAGACCCAGTACTTC.

This clonotype was seen repeatedly, ten times or more. The junction and the germline gene differ at one end; a read error may be behind it. This rearrangement joins TRBV3-1 to TRBJ2-2; D unclear. This CDR3 comprises 13 residues. Germline V gives CDR1 LGHDT, CDR2 YNNKEL (reference sequence). The CDR3 coding sequence is TGTGCCAGCAACCAAAGGAACACCGGGGAGCTGTTTTTT. Translating gives CASNQRNTGELFF.

The rearrangement uses TRBV4-3 and TRBJ1-6, with D unresolved. Trimming cost V 4 bases and J 10 bases, with 14 bases left between them. Germline CDR1 reads LGHNA; CDR2 reads YSLEER. The CDR3 runs to 14 residues. The CDR3 protein is CASSPSHPGSPLHF. The CDR3 nucleotides read TGCGCCAGCAGCCCCTCCCACCCTGGATCACCCCTCCACTTT.

This clonotype was seen many times. The V gene is TRBV28, the J gene TRBJ2-3; 13 bases fit TRBD2. Germline trimming cut 1 base from V and 1 base from J; bases unmatched to any gene: 2. This CDR3 has 17 amino acids. Germline values: CDR1 MDHEN, CDR2 SYDVKM. The CDR3 reads CASSLSGLAGGTDTQYF. CDR3 in DNA: TGTGCCAGCAGTTTATCAGGACTAGCGGGAGGCACAGATACGCAGTATTTT.

The chain couples TRBV7-9 to TRBJ2-3, with 9 positions matching TRBD2. The CDR3 consists of 12 residues. Per germline, CDR1 SEHNR and CDR2 FQNEAQ (reference sequence). Trimming removed 4 bases from V and 14 bases from J; junction bases left unmatched: 7. This chain's CDR3 is CASSSWMGLAYF. As DNA, the CDR3 is TGTGCCAGCAGCTCCTGGATGGGACTAGCGTATTTT.

This clonotype was counted many times. V is TRBV12-3 or TRBV12-4 and J is TRBJ2-1; perhaps TRBD2 as D (6 bases). V lost 6 bases and J 11 bases, leaving 11 bases between the germline ends. CDR3 size: 11 residues. The CDR3 protein is CASSPGTQQFF. Here the CDR3 DNA reads TGTGCCAGCAGCCCCGGGACTCAGCAGTTCTTC.

There are many counts of this clonotype. V gene TRBV19 combines with J gene TRBJ2-5; 8 bases line up with TRBD2. This CDR3 contains 15 residues. V lost 6 bases, J lost 4 bases, and 10 bases stayed unmatched. Germline assignment: CDR1 LNHDA and CDR2 SQIVND (reference sequence). The CDR3: CASSPASGSRETQYF. For the CDR3, the DNA is TGTGCCAGTAGCCCCGCCAGCGGGAGCCGAGAGACCCAGTACTTC.

This clonotype was detected ten times or more. The chain uses TRBV29-1 and TRBJ2-5; 8 positions match TRBD2. CDR1 is SQVTM and CDR2 is ANQGSEA in the germline V gene. V lost 5 bases, J lost 5 bases, and 4 bases stayed unmatched. CDR3 size: 12 residues. CDR3 in DNA: TGCAGCGTTAGCCTAGCGGGTGAGACCCAGTACTTC. It is translated as CSVSLAGETQYF.

Concerning this clonotype: Being one base from a much bigger clone, this may be a read error. The rearrangement joins TRBV5-4 to TRBJ1-4; D remains ambiguous. The CDR3 length is 14 residues. CDR1 is SGHNT and CDR2 is YYREEE in the germline V gene (reference sequence). As DNA, the CDR3 is TGTGCCAGCAGCTTATTTGGAACTAGTGAAAAACTGTTTTTT. This encodes CASSLFGTSEKLFF.